The clone carrying this T cell receptor beta chain was found many times. The data derive from a study of blood T cell repertoires in COVID-19. Assay: immunoSEQ multiplex PCR; the TCRdb copy retains only in-frame clones and omits some. The sample lists 50,000 to 65,000 clones, 84% occurring once. The receptor's source is a man aged 60 to 75 with COVID-19, enrolled during active disease. Specimen: peripheral blood.

This CDR3 is CASSIQTGLDEQYF. CDR3 in DNA: TGTGCCAGCAGCATACAGACAGGGCTAGACGAGCAGTACTTC. The chain carries TRBV6-5 and TRBJ2-7; 7 nucleotides align to TRBD1. The J segment lost 5 bases and the V segment lost 6 bases, leaving 10 bases of the junction unmatched. The CDR3 length is 14 residues. CDR1 and CDR2 (germline): MNHEY, SVGAGI.